Given below is one T cell receptor beta chain in context. Its target is unknown. The germline V gene encodes CDR1 PRHDT and CDR2 FYEKMQ (reference sequence). This CDR3 region has 12 residues. Trimming cost V 4 bases and J 4 bases, with 6 bases left between them. The data are from a study of cytomegalovirus exposure and HLA in healthy donors. Whole-study findings and limits: Analyses of presence/absence relied on an assumption of roughly uniform sequencing depth across donors. As a later analysis showed, several of the most significant clusters appeared to be linked to common viral pathogens. Productive status was seen about 90% or about 30% of the time for most TCR beta V segments in an earlier analysis.

Donors had nominal health at sampling but likely had unrecorded immune exposures. It was with 60 Vbeta and 13 Jbeta primers that the PCR ran. Libraries were prepared by immunoSEQ multiplex PCR; TCRdb keeps only in-frame clonotypes and omits some of them. The table shows over 150,000 clones, with around 79% occurring only once. The clonotype originates from a middle-aged man in good health and CMV-seronegative. The chain links TRBV13 to TRBJ2-3; D perhaps matches TRBD2 (5 bases). Sample: PBMCs. CDR3 sequence reads: CASSSGADTQYF. The DNA for the CDR3 is TGTGCCAGCAGCTCCGGGGCAGATACGCAGTATTTT.